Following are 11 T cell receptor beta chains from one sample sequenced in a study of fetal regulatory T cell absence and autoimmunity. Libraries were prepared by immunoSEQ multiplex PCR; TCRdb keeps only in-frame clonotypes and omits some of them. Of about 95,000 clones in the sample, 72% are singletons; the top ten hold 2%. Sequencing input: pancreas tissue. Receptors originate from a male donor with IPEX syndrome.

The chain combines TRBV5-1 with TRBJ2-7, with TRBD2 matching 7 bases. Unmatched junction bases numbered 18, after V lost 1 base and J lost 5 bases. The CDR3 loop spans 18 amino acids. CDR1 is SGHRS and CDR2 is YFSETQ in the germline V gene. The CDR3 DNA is TGCGCCAGCAGCTTGTGGGGGATGATTCGCGGGAGTCCCCACGAGCAGTACTTC. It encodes CASSLWGMIRGSPHEQYF.

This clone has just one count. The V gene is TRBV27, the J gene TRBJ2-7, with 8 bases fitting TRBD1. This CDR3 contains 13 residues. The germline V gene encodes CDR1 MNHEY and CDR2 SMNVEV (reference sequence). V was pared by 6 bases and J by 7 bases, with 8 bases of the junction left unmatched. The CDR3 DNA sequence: TGTGCCAGCAGCTGGACAGGGACAAGGGAGCAGTACTTC. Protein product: CASSWTGTREQYF.

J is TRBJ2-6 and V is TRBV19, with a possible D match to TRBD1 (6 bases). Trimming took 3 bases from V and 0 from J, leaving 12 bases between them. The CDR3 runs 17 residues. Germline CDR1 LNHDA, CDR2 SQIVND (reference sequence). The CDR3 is CASSMWAGDSGANVLTF. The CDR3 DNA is TGTGCCAGTAGTATGTGGGCAGGGGACTCTGGGGCCAACGTCCTGACTTTC.

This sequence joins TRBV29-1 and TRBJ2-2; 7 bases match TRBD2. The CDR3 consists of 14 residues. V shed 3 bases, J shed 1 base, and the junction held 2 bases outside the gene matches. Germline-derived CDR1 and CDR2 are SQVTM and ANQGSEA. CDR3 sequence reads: CSVDKRGNTGELFF. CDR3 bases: TGCAGCGTTGATAAGCGGGGGAACACCGGGGAGCTGTTTTTT.

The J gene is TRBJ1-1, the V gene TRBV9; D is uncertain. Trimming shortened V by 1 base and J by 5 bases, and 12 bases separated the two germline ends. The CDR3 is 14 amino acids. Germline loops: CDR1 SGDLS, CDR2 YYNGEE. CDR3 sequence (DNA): TGTGCCAGCAGCGTATCCCCCTCCCGGACTGAAGCTTTCTTT. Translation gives CASSVSPSRTEAFF.

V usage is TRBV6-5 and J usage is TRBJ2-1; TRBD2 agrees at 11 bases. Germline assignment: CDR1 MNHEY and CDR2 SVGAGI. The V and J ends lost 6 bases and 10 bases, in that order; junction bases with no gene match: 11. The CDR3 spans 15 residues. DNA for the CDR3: TGTGCCAGCAGGATGCCGGGACTAGCGGTCCGGGAGCAGTTCTTC. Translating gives CASRMPGLAVREQFF.

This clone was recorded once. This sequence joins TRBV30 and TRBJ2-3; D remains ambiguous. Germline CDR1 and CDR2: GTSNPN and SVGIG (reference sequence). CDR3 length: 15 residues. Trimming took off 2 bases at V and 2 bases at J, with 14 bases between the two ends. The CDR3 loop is CAWSPTLTSTDTQYF. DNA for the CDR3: TGTGCCTGGAGTCCTACACTAACTTCCACAGATACGCAGTATTTT.

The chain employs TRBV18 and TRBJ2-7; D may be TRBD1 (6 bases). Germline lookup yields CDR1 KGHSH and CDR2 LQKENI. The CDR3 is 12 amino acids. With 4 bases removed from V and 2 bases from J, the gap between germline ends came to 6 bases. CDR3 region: CASSRTAYEQYF. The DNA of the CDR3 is TGTGCCAGCTCACGGACAGCCTACGAGCAGTACTTC.

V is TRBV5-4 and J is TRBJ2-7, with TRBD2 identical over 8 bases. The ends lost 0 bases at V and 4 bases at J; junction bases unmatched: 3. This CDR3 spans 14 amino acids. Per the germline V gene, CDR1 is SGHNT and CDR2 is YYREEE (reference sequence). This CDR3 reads CASSLETGGYEQYF. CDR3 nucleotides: TGTGCCAGCAGCTTGGAGACGGGAGGGTACGAGCAGTACTTC. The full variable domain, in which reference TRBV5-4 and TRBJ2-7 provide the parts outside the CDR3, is ETGVTQSPTHLIKTRGQQVTLRCSSQSGHNTVSWYQQALGQGPQFIFQYYREEENGRGNFPPRFSGLQFPNYSSELNVNALELDDSALYLCASSLETGGYEQYFGPGTRLTVT.

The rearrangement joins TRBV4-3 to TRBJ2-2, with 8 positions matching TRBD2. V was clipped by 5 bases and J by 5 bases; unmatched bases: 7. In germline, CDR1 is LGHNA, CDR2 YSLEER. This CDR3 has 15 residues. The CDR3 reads CASSAGGFNTGELFF. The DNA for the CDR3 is TGCGCCAGCAGCGCGGGGGGCTTTAATACCGGGGAGCTGTTTTTT.

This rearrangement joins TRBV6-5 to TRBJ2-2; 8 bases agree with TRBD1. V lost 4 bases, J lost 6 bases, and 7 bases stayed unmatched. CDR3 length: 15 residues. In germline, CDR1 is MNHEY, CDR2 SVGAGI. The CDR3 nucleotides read TGTGCCAGCAGTTCCACAGGGGGAATGTCCGGGGAGCTGTTTTTT. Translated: CASSSTGGMSGELFF.